A selection of T cell receptor beta chains follows, all from one sample in a study of T-cell reconstitution after alpha-beta-depleted transplantation in children. One entry per CDR3 protein, called by TCRdb with MiXCR from the PCR reads. The table includes fewer than 150,000 distinct CDR3 sequences, 9.5% to 10% detected once. The sample was PBMCs, mostly from graft donor cells, taken 180 days after TCRalphabeta/CD19-depleted stem cell transplant. These receptors were taken from a girl less than two years old who had a stem cell transplant for combined immunodeficiency, so the T cells may come from the graft donor. The CDR3 runs from the conserved cysteine through the conserved F or W. A D gene is named only where the DNA matches it firmly. Clone size is given for some rows only: seen once, a few or many times, or a class if the clone is expanded.

V	size	J	D	DNA	CDR3
TRBV7-2	NA	TRBJ1-4	TRBD1	TGTGCCAGCAGCTTACATACCGGGACAGGGCGAGAAAAACTGTTTTTT	CASSLHTGTGREKLFF
TRBV20-1	many	TRBJ2-7	NA	TGCAGTGCTAATGACCAGTCCTACGAGCAGTACTTC	CSANDQSYEQYF
TRBV12-3/TRBV12-4	many	TRBJ2-7	TRBD2	TGTGCCAGCAGTTTGTTGAGGACTAGCGGGTTGGGCGAGCAGTACTTC	CASSLLRTSGLGEQYF
TRBV6-1	few	TRBJ2-6	TRBD1	TGTGCCAGCATAGACGGGACAGGGCCCATAGGGGCCAACGTCCTGACTTTC	CASIDGTGPIGANVLTF
TRBV10-3	many	TRBJ2-1	TRBD2	TGTGCCATCACTAGCGGATACAATGAGCAGTTCTTC	CAITSGYNEQFF
TRBV20-1	NA	TRBJ2-3	NA	TGCAGTGCTAGCGGGACCCCATGGACAGATACGCAGTATTTT	CSASGTPWTDTQYF
TRBV11-2	few	TRBJ2-3	NA	TGTGCCAGCTCGACCCCGCCCTGGGGCACAGATACGCAGTATTTT	CASSTPPWGTDTQYF
TRBV7-2	few	TRBJ2-1	NA	TGTGCCAGCAGGCGCCCTCGGGAGATACAAGGGAATGAGCAGTTCTTC	CASRRPREIQGNEQFF
TRBV29-1	few	TRBJ2-1	TRBD2	TGCAGCGTGAGACTAGCGGGGACCTACAATGAGCAGTTCTTC	CSVRLAGTYNEQFF
TRBV24-1	few	TRBJ2-1	TRBD2	TGTGCCACCAGTGATTTAGCGGGAGAGCCCTACAATGAGCAGTTCTTC	CATSDLAGEPYNEQFF
TRBV20-1	NA	TRBJ2-7	TRBD2	TGCAGTGCCTTGACTAGCGGGAGGTCCTACGAGCAGTACTTC	CSALTSGRSYEQYF
TRBV5-5	NA	TRBJ2-7	TRBD1	TGTGCCAGCAGCCCCGGGACAGGGCCACTTTACGAGCAGTACTTC	CASSPGTGPLYEQYF
TRBV4-2	NA	TRBJ2-2	NA	TGTGCCAGCAGCCGACTGGTGACAGTTGCCCTAAACACCGGGGAGCTGTTTTTT	CASSRLVTVALNTGELFF
TRBV6-2/TRBV6-3	few	TRBJ2-7	NA	TGTGCCAGCAGTTCTCGACTGAGGGAGTACGAGCAGTACTTC	CASSSRLREYEQYF
TRBV5-1	few	TRBJ2-2	NA	TGCGCCAGCAGCCCCACCCTGACAGGCGCGAACACCGGGGAGCTGTTTTTT	CASSPTLTGANTGELFF
TRBV29-1	NA	TRBJ2-1	TRBD1	TGCAGCGTCTTAGAAGGGCCAGCGGGACAGGGGTTTAATGAGCAGTTCTTC	CSVLEGPAGQGFNEQFF
TRBV12-3/TRBV12-4	NA	TRBJ1-5	NA	TGTGCCAGCACTCGAGGCGGTCAGCCCCAGCATTTT	CASTRGGQPQHF
TRBV12-3/TRBV12-4	NA	TRBJ2-1	TRBD2	TGTGCCAGCAGTCCCCTAGCGGGAGTCTACAATGAGCAGTTCTTC	CASSPLAGVYNEQFF
TRBV5-1	NA	TRBJ2-5	TRBD2	TGCGCCAGCAGCGTGTGGACTAGCGGTCAAGAGACCCAGTACTTC	CASSVWTSGQETQYF
TRBV7-7	NA	TRBJ2-7	NA	TGTGCCAGCAGCTTAGGGGGGCAAGGGGGCGAGCAGTACTTC	CASSLGGQGGEQYF
TRBV20-1	few	TRBJ1-2	NA	TGCAGCGCTAGTCATCCAAGTTCTGGAGGCTACACCTTC	CSASHPSSGGYTF
TRBV4-2	NA	TRBJ2-5	TRBD1	TGTGCCAGCAGCCAAGATGGGACAGGGCGGGAGACCCAGTACTTC	CASSQDGTGRETQYF